The rows below give T cell receptor beta chains drawn from one sample of a study of human T cells and chemical hapten exposure. MiXCR, applied by TCRdb to the RACE reads, yields one record per CDR3 protein. Altogether more than 70,000 distinct CDR3 sequences are present, about 10% being singletons, with the ten largest covering roughly 3.4%. Source: whole blood, taken in connection with sensitization to the hapten diphenylcyclopropenone (DPC). The receptors shown here come from a woman aged 55-70 years with alopecia areata. Some clones in this sample may be carry-over from other donors' samples. Both conserved end residues are part of each CDR3. The order of the fields is clone size, D gene, J gene, V gene, CDR3 protein, CDR3 DNA. A D gene is named only where the DNA matches it firmly. Not every row has a clone size; where given, it reads once, few, many or a size class.

- - TRBJ1-3 TRBV6-1 CASRGNTIYF TGTGCCAGCAGAGGGAACACCATATATTTT
few - TRBJ1-5 TRBV19 CASSISVGTGQPQHF TGTGCCAGTAGTATATCCGTTGGTACAGGACAGCCCCAGCATTTT
many TRBD2 TRBJ2-7 TRBV20-1 CSARELAGTSYEQYF TGCAGTGCTAGAGAGTTAGCGGGGACCTCCTACGAGCAGTACTTC
- - TRBJ2-1 TRBV7-2 CASSLGTQGPQFF TGTGCCAGCAGCTTAGGCACCCAGGGGCCGCAGTTCTTC
many TRBD1 TRBJ2-1 TRBV18 CASSPGQGPVHEQFF TGTGCCAGCTCACCCGGACAGGGCCCAGTCCATGAGCAGTTCTTC
- - TRBJ1-1 TRBV3-1 CASSQVPGGSTEAFF TGTGCCAGCAGCCAAGTCCCCGGGGGAAGCACTGAAGCTTTCTTT
- TRBD1 TRBJ1-1 TRBV29-1 CSVTPPTGPFF TGCAGCGTTACGCCCCCGACAGGGCCTTTCTTT
many - TRBJ2-1 TRBV30 CAWSVLVEQFF TGTGCCTGGAGTGTACTGGTTGAGCAGTTCTTC
- - TRBJ2-1 TRBV5-1 CASGPRDINNEQFF TGCGCCAGCGGACCCCGGGACATAAACAATGAGCAGTTCTTC
- TRBD2 TRBJ2-4 TRBV11-2 CASTPRRGAENIQYF TGTGCCAGCACTCCCAGGCGGGGGGCGGAAAACATTCAGTACTTC